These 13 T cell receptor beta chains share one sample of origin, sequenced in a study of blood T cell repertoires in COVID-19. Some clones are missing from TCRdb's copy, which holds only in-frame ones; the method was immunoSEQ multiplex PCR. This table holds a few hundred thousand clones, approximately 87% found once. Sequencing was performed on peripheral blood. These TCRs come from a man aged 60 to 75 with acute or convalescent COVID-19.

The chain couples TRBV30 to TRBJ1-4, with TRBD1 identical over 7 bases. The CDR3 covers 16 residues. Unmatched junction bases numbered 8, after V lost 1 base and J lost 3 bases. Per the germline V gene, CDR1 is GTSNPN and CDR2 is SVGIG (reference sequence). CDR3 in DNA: TGTGCCTGGAGTGCCGCAAAAACAGGGGCTAATGAAAAACTGTTTTTT. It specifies CAWSAAKTGANEKLFF.

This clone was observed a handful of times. CDR3 residues: CASSLTGGFTEKLFF. For the CDR3, the DNA is TGTGCCAGCTCACTTACAGGGGGATTTACTGAAAAACTGTTTTTT. V and J are TRBV18 and TRBJ1-4, with 8 positions matching TRBD1. CDR3 length equals 15 residues. V lost 4 bases, J lost 7 bases, and 8 bases stayed unmatched. The germline CDR1 and CDR2 sequences are KGHSH and LQKENI.

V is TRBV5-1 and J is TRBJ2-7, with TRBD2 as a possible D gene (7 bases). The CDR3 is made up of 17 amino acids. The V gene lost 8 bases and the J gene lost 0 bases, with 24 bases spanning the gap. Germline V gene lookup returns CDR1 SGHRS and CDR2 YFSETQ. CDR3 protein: CASSPSPGQRDSYEQYF. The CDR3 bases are TGCGCCAGTTCCCCCTCTCCCGGACAGCGGGACTCCTACGAGCAGTACTTC.

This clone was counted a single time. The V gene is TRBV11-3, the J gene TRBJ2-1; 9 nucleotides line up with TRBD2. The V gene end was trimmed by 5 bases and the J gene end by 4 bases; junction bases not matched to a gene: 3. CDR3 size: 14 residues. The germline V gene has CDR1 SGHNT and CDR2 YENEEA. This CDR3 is CASSPGLAYNEQFF. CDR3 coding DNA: TGTGCCAGCAGCCCGGGACTAGCTTACAATGAGCAGTTCTTC.

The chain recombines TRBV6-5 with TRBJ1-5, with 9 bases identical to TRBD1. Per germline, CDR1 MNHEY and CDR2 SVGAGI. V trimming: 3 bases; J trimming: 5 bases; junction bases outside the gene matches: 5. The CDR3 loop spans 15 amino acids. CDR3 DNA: TGTGCCAGCAGTTATAAGGGACAGGGTGATCAGCCCCAGCATTTT. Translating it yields CASSYKGQGDQPQHF.

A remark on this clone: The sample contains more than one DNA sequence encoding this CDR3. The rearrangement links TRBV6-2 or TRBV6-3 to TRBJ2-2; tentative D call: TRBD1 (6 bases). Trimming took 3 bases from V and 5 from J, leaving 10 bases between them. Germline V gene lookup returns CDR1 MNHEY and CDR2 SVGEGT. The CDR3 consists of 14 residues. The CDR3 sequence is CASSYSRGTGELFF. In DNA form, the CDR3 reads TGTGCCAGCAGTTATTCTAGGGGGACCGGGGAGCTGTTTTTT.

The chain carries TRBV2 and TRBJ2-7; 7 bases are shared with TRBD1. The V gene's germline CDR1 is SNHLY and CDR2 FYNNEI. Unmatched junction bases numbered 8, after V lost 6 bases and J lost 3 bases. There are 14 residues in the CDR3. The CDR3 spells CASSRDRLLYEQYF. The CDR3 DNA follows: TGTGCCAGCAGCCGGGACAGACTTCTCTACGAGCAGTACTTC.

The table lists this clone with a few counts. The CDR3 loop is CASSRRRSDYGYTF. In nucleotides, the CDR3 is TGTGCCAGCAGCCGCCGACGGAGCGACTATGGCTACACCTTC. The chain links TRBV7-2 to TRBJ1-2; D ambiguous. V was clipped by 5 bases and J by 3 bases, with 13 bases between them. The germline V gene has CDR1 SGHTA and CDR2 FQGNSA. The CDR3 is 14 amino acids.

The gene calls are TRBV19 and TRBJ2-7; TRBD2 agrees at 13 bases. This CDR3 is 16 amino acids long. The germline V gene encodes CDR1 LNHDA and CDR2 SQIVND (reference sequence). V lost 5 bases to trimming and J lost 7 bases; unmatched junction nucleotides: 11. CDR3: CASSPRTSGRRGEQYF. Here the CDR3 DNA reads TGTGCCAGTAGTCCTCGGACTAGCGGGAGAAGAGGGGAGCAGTACTTC.

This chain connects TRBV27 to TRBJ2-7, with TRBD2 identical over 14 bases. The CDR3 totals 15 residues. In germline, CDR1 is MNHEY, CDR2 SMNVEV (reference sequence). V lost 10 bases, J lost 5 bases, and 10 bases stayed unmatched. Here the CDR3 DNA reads TGTGCCACCAGGACTAGCGGGAGGATATTCAACGAGCAGTACTTC. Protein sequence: CATRTSGRIFNEQYF.

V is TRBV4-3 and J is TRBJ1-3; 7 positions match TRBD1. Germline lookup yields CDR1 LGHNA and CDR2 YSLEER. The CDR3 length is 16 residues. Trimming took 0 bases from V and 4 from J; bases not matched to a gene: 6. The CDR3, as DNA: TGCGCCAGCAGCCAAGATTGGAGGGGGCCAGGAAACACCATATATTTT. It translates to CASSQDWRGPGNTIYF.

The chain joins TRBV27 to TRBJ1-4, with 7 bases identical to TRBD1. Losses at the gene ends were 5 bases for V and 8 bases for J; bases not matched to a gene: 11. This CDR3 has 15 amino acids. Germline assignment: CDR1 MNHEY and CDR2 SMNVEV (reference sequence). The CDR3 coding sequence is TGTGCCAGCAGTCCGGACGACAGGGCCGGGGAAAAACTGTTTTTT. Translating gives CASSPDDRAGEKLFF.

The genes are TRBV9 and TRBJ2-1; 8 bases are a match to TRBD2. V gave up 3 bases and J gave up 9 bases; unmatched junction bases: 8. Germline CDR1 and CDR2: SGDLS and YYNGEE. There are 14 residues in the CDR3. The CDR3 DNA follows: TGTGCCAGCAGCGAGGCGGGACTAGTTAGTGAGCAGTTCTTC. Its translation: CASSEAGLVSEQFF.